A selection of T cell receptor beta chains follows, all from one sample in a study of blood T cell repertoires in COVID-19. TCRdb's copy holds only in-frame clones and misses some; the assay was immunoSEQ multiplex PCR. The sample lists more than 50,000 clones; approximately 92% were seen once. The sequenced sample consisted of peripheral blood. The receptors originated from a man in his sixties with active COVID-19. The CDR3 runs from the conserved cysteine through the conserved F or W. The D gene is left open where the match is weak. A clone size is listed for some rows: how often the clone was seen (once, few, many), or a class if it is expanded.

abundance | j_gene | d_gene | v_gene | CDR3nt | CDR3aa
few | TRBJ1-5 | NA | TRBV21-1 | TGTGCCAGCAGCATACAGGGGGCGGGTAGCAATCAGCCCCAGCATTTT | CASSIQGAGSNQPQHF
few | TRBJ2-1 | NA | TRBV12-3/TRBV12-4 | TGTGCCAGCAGTCCCGGGGCCTACAATGAGCAGTTCTTC | CASSPGAYNEQFF
NA | TRBJ1-5 | NA | TRBV6-2/TRBV6-3 | TGTGCCAGCAGTTACACGGCCAGGGAGCGGGGCAATCAGCCCCAGCATTTT | CASSYTARERGNQPQHF
NA | TRBJ1-1 | NA | TRBV3-1/TRBV3-2 | TGTGCCAGCAGCGACAGGTTTTCGAACACTGAAGCTTTCTTT | CASSDRFSNTEAFF
NA | TRBJ1-6 | NA | TRBV3-1/TRBV3-2 | TGTGCCAGCAGCCAAGCCACAGTCTATAATTCACCCCTCCACTTT | CASSQATVYNSPLHF
NA | TRBJ2-5 | TRBD2 | TRBV27 | TGTGCCAGCAATTACGCCGGGACTAGCGGAGAGACCCAGTACTTC | CASNYAGTSGETQYF
NA | TRBJ1-3 | TRBD1 | TRBV28 | TGTGCCAGCAGTTCTAACCCGGGACAGGGAGGAAACACCATATATTTT | CASSSNPGQGGNTIYF
once | TRBJ2-7 | NA | TRBV7-3 | TGTGCCAGCAGCTTCCCCCCCCGCGTCGAGCAGTACTTC | CASSFPPRVEQYF
NA | TRBJ1-3 | NA | TRBV11-1 | TGTGCCAGCAGCTTAGGAGGCTCTGGAAACACCATATATTTT | CASSLGGSGNTIYF
NA | TRBJ2-1 | TRBD2 | TRBV27 | TGTGCCAGCAGTTCACGCGTACTAGCGGGGGGAGCCTACAATGAGCAGTTCTTC | CASSSRVLAGGAYNEQFF
once | TRBJ1-1 | TRBD1 | TRBV18 | TGTGCCAGCTCAGCCAGACAGGGCCGGACTGAAGCTTTCTTT | CASSARQGRTEAFF
NA | TRBJ2-1 | TRBD2 | TRBV6-5 | TGTGCCAGCAGTTGGGATAGCGGGAGCTCGAGAAATGAGCAGTTCTTC | CASSWDSGSSRNEQFF
NA | TRBJ1-6 | NA | TRBV19 | TGTGCCAGTAATCAGGGAACGGATAATTCACCCCTCCACTTT | CASNQGTDNSPLHF
NA | TRBJ2-2 | TRBD2 | TRBV19 | TGTGCCAGTAGCCCCGCGGGAGGGCCCTCCGGGGAGCTGTTTTTT | CASSPAGGPSGELFF
NA | TRBJ2-1 | TRBD2 | TRBV7-2 | TGTGCCAGCAGCTTAGTCGGGGGGACCTTCAATGAGCAGTTCTTC | CASSLVGGTFNEQFF
NA | TRBJ2-5 | TRBD2 | TRBV27 | TGTGCCAGCAGTTTACTAGCGGAAGAGACCCAGTACTTC | CASSLLAEETQYF
NA | TRBJ1-5 | NA | TRBV11-3 | TGTGCCAGCAGAAGATTAGACAGAGCGTGCAATCAGCCCCAGCATTTT | CASRRLDRACNQPQHF
NA | TRBJ2-1 | TRBD2 | TRBV20-1 | TGCAGTGCTAGTTGGAGGGGACTAGCGGTCTCGAAGCAGTTCTTC | CSASWRGLAVSKQFF
NA | TRBJ1-5 | TRBD1 | TRBV6-2/TRBV6-3 | TGTGCCAGCAGTTACTCGAGGACAGGGGGCGATCAGCCCCAGCATTTT | CASSYSRTGGDQPQHF
NA | TRBJ2-1 | NA | TRBV7-2 | TGTGCCAGCAGCGCCAATCCTGGGTGGGAGAGGGACAATGAGCAGTTCTTC | CASSANPGWERDNEQFF
NA | TRBJ2-2 | TRBD2 | TRBV19 | TGTGCCAGTAGTGGGGGAGGGCAGCTCGGGGAGCTGTTTTTT | CASSGGGQLGELFF
NA | TRBJ2-1 | TRBD2 | TRBV7-6 | TGTGCCAGCAGCTCCTATTCTAGGGGACTAGCAGCAACGAATGAGCAGTTCTTC | CASSSYSRGLAATNEQFF
NA | TRBJ2-3 | NA | TRBV7-2 | TGTGCCAGCAGCTCCAGAGATACGCAGTATTTT | CASSSRDTQYF
NA | TRBJ1-5 | TRBD1 | TRBV19 | TGTGCCAGTAGTATGGCGGACAGGGGACCTCAGCCCCAGCATTTT | CASSMADRGPQPQHF
NA | TRBJ1-2 | NA | TRBV15 | TGTGCCACCAGCAGTGGGACGGGAGCTAACTATGGCTACACCTTC | CATSSGTGANYGYTF
once | TRBJ2-2 | TRBD2 | TRBV27 | TGTGCCAGCAGTAAAAATAGCGGGAGTCTCACCGGGGAGCTGTTTTTT | CASSKNSGSLTGELFF
NA | TRBJ2-5 | NA | TRBV9 | TGTGCCAGCAGCGTAGGACTATGGAGTGCAGGAGGGTCCCAAGAGACCCAGTACTTC | CASSVGLWSAGGSQETQYF
NA | TRBJ1-1 | NA | TRBV7-9 | TGTGCCAGCAGCTCCGGAACAGTGATGAACACTGAAGCTTTCTTT | CASSSGTVMNTEAFF
NA | TRBJ1-2 | NA | TRBV6-8 | TGTGCCAGCAGGATCCCGGGAGAGGGGGGCTACACCTTC | CASRIPGEGGYTF
NA | TRBJ2-2 | TRBD1 | TRBV7-7 | TGTGCCAGCAGCGCCGGACAGGGAGGCACCGGGGAGCTGTTTTTT | CASSAGQGGTGELFF
NA | TRBJ2-7 | TRBD1 | TRBV5-4 | TGTGCCAGCAGCACTCCCGGGACAGGAAAACCCTACGAGCAGTACTTC | CASSTPGTGKPYEQYF
NA | TRBJ2-7 | NA | TRBV20-1 | TGCAGTGCTAATAGCGGCCACGAGCAGTACTTC | CSANSGHEQYF
NA | TRBJ1-3 | NA | TRBV9 | TGTGCCAGCAGCGTAGATCAGGTCCTCGGAAACACCATATATTTT | CASSVDQVLGNTIYF
NA | TRBJ2-3 | TRBD2 | TRBV5-1 | TGCGCCAGCAGCTTGGGACTAGCGGGCACAGATACGCAGTATTTT | CASSLGLAGTDTQYF
NA | TRBJ1-4 | NA | TRBV28 | TGTGCCAGCAGTTTGGTAACAGTTCTGAATGAAAAACTGTTTTTT | CASSLVTVLNEKLFF
NA | TRBJ1-2 | NA | TRBV12-3/TRBV12-4 | TGTGCCAGCAGTTTAGGGACAGAGCACGGCTACACCTTC | CASSLGTEHGYTF
NA | TRBJ2-5 | NA | TRBV29-1 | TGCAGCGTTGAAGGCCAGGTTAGGGGGGAGACCCAGTACTTC | CSVEGQVRGETQYF
NA | TRBJ2-3 | TRBD2 | TRBV11-2 | TGTGCCAGCAGATTACTAGCGGGCACAGATACGCAGTATTTT | CASRLLAGTDTQYF
NA | TRBJ2-7 | NA | TRBV6-2/TRBV6-3 | TGTGCCAGCAGTTACACCCAGCGGATACCTACCTACGAGCAGTACTTC | CASSYTQRIPTYEQYF
NA | TRBJ1-4 | NA | TRBV9 | TGTGCCAGCAGCGTGGCACCAGTTTTTAATGAAAAACTGTTTTTT | CASSVAPVFNEKLFF
NA | TRBJ2-3 | TRBD2 | TRBV18 | TGTGCCAGCTCACCGGCGGGACTAGCGGCCACAGATACGCAGTATTTT | CASSPAGLAATDTQYF
NA | TRBJ2-1 | NA | TRBV11-2 | TGTGCCAGCAGCTTATTGGTACAGAATGGCTACAATGAGCAGTTCTTC | CASSLLVQNGYNEQFF
NA | TRBJ2-2 | TRBD1 | TRBV5-4 | TGTGCCAGCAGCTTGGGGGGACAGGGGGCGGTCACCGGGGAGCTGTTTTTT | CASSLGGQGAVTGELFF
NA | TRBJ2-4 | TRBD2 | TRBV27 | TGTGCCAGCAGTAGACTAGCAGAAAACATTCAGTACTTC | CASSRLAENIQYF
NA | TRBJ2-5 | NA | TRBV9 | TGTGCCAGCAGCGTAGCTGTAGGGGCGGAGACCCAGTACTTC | CASSVAVGAETQYF
few | TRBJ2-1 | TRBD2 | TRBV7-9 | TGTGCCAGCAGCTTATCACTAGCGGGATCCTACAATGAGCAGTTCTTC | CASSLSLAGSYNEQFF
NA | TRBJ2-2 | NA | TRBV5-1 | TGCGCCAGCAGTCTGACAGGGAACACCGGGGAGCTGTTTTTT | CASSLTGNTGELFF
NA | TRBJ2-1 | NA | TRBV3-1/TRBV3-2 | TGTGCCAGCAGCCAAATGACAGTCAATGAGCAGTTCTTC | CASSQMTVNEQFF
NA | TRBJ2-7 | NA | TRBV28 | TGTGCCAGCAGTTTGCCAAGCGCGAGGTACGAGCAGTACTTC | CASSLPSARYEQYF